The 13 T cell receptor beta chains below come from one sample, sequenced in a study of beta chain features in type 1 diabetes. TCRB transcripts that were expressed got sequenced, as all of the isolated RNA had been reverse transcribed. Generated by immunoSEQ multiplex PCR, the TCRdb table keeps only in-frame clones and is missing some. The sample has about 360,000 clones, roughly 12% seen once. Input material: naive CD4+ T cells from blood. The receptors here all came from a man aged 18 to 29 in good health.

This clone was seen only a few times. V usage is TRBV6-1 and J usage is TRBJ2-3; 11 positions agree with TRBD2. CDR3 size: 14 residues. The junction had 5 bases not matched to a gene; V was cut back by 9 bases and J by 3 bases. Germline V CDR1 and CDR2: MNHNS, SASEGT. Here the CDR3 DNA reads TGTGCCAGTCTACTAGCGGGGGAAACAGATACGCAGTATTTT. Its translation is CASLLAGETDTQYF.

The table lists this clone with a few counts. The gene calls are TRBV14 and TRBJ2-3, with 10 bases identical to TRBD2. Germline values: CDR1 SGHDN, CDR2 FVKESK. The junction had 6 bases not matched to a gene; V was cut back by 3 bases and J by 3 bases. The CDR3 totals 16 residues. The CDR3 DNA follows: TGTGCCAGCAGCCAGCGACGGACTAGCGGAACAGATACGCAGTATTTT. Translated: CASSQRRTSGTDTQYF.

This clone was detected a few times. The chain combines TRBV7-2 with TRBJ2-5; 13 bases map to TRBD2. CDR3 size: 15 residues. Germline trimming cut 5 bases from V and 5 bases from J; bases unmatched to any gene: 5. Germline CDR1 and CDR2: SGHTA and FQGNSA. CDR3 amino acids: CASSRTSGRWETQYF. The CDR3 region has the DNA TGTGCCAGCAGCCGGACTAGCGGGAGATGGGAGACCCAGTACTTC. The entire variable domain, with the rest obtained from reference TRBV7-2 and TRBJ2-5, is as follows: GAGVSQSPSNKVTEKGKDVELRCDPISGHTALYWYRQSLGQGLEFLIYFQGNSAPDKSGLPSDRFSAERTGGSVSTLTIQRTQQEDSAVYLCASSRTSGRWETQYFGPGTRLLVL.

This clone has only a few counts. The rearrangement joins TRBV7-3 to TRBJ2-3; 7 nucleotides agree with TRBD2. V dropped 3 bases and J dropped 6; count of bases not matched to a gene: 0. The CDR3 is made up of 12 amino acids. Germline CDR1 is SGHTA and CDR2 is FQGTGA. The CDR3: CASSFGGDTQYF. The DNA for the CDR3 is TGTGCCAGCAGCTTCGGGGGGGATACGCAGTATTTT.

The chain has TRBV6-5 and TRBJ1-2, with D possibly being TRBD1 (5 bases). V lost 7 bases to trimming and J lost 5 bases, with 8 bases between them. The germline V gene encodes CDR1 MNHEY and CDR2 SVGAGI. CDR3 size: 11 residues. CDR3 in DNA: TGTGCCAGCACAGGGTTGTATGGCTACACCTTC. It specifies CASTGLYGYTF.

This clone was found a few times. The rearrangement joins TRBV6-5 to TRBJ2-4; tentatively, D is TRBD1 (6 bases). Per the germline V gene, CDR1 is MNHEY and CDR2 is SVGAGI. Trimming took 8 bases from V and 1 from J, leaving 6 bases between them. This CDR3 is 12 amino acids long. As DNA, the CDR3 is TGTGCCAGCCAGGGGGCCAAAAACATTCAGTACTTC. Its protein product is CASQGAKNIQYF.

The rearrangement joins TRBV18 to TRBJ2-2; D is unresolved. Germline-derived CDR1 and CDR2 are KGHSH and LQKENI. V lost 4 bases to trimming and J lost 5 bases, with 26 bases between them. The CDR3 is 19 amino acids. Written as DNA, the CDR3 is TGTGCCAGCTCACACGAACTTATACGAGTCGAGGCCCAAACCGGGGAGCTGTTTTTT. Encoded protein: CASSHELIRVEAQTGELFF.

This clone was found a few times. The rearrangement joins TRBV6-1 to TRBJ2-1; a weak D match, TRBD2 (6 bases). The CDR3 totals 13 residues. Trimming stripped 1 base from V and 6 bases from J, with 7 bases between. Germline V gene data show CDR1 as MNHNS and CDR2 as SASEGT. The CDR3 DNA follows: TGTGCCAGCAGTGAAGTGGGGGGCAATGAGCAGTTCTTC. Its translation is CASSEVGGNEQFF.

This clone was counted a few times. The junction and the germline gene differ at one end; a read error may be behind it. V gene TRBV9 combines with J gene TRBJ2-3; 11 nucleotides match TRBD2. The CDR3 runs 16 residues. Germline CDR1 SGDLS, CDR2 YYNGEE. CDR3 amino acids: CASSVTSSGGSDTQYF. As DNA, the CDR3 is TGTGCCAGCAGCGTAACTTCTAGCGGGGGGTCCGATACTCAGTATTTT.

This clone has more than one count but fewer than ten. The chain joins TRBV14 to TRBJ2-7; the match to TRBD1 covers 7 bases. CDR3 length equals 13 residues. The trim removed 2 bases at V and 3 bases at J, leaving 1 base unmatched. From germline, CDR1 is SGHDN and CDR2 FVKESK. The CDR3 region is CASSQYRGYEQYF. The CDR3 DNA sequence: TGTGCCAGCAGCCAATACAGGGGCTACGAGCAGTACTTC.

The V and J genes are TRBV27 and TRBJ1-5; D is perhaps TRBD1 (6 bases). Between the trimmed V and J ends, which lost 2 bases and 0 bases, there was a span of 8 bases. CDR1 and CDR2 from the germline V gene are MNHEY and SMNVEV (reference sequence). The CDR3 extends over 15 amino acids. CDR3 region: CASSLQGYSNQPQHF. CDR3 in DNA: TGTGCCAGCAGTTTACAGGGGTATAGCAATCAGCCCCAGCATTTT.

The table lists this clone with a few counts. This chain connects TRBV4-2 to TRBJ2-5; 7 positions agree with TRBD2. The CDR3 has 17 residues. In germline, CDR1 is LGHNA, CDR2 YNFKEQ. V shed 0 bases and J 2 bases; nucleotides not matched to a gene: 9. The CDR3 here is CASSQDPGGGRQETQYF. CDR3 coding DNA: TGTGCCAGCAGCCAAGATCCGGGGGGAGGCAGACAAGAGACCCAGTACTTC.

The J gene is TRBJ1-5, the V gene TRBV28; D is uncertain. This CDR3 has 15 residues. V was shortened by 6 bases and J by 2 bases, with 14 bases between the two germline ends. Germline V gene data show CDR1 as MDHEN and CDR2 as SYDVKM. CDR3 residues: CASSPIQVGNQPQHF. The CDR3 DNA sequence: TGTGCCAGCAGCCCCATCCAGGTTGGCAATCAGCCCCAGCATTTT.